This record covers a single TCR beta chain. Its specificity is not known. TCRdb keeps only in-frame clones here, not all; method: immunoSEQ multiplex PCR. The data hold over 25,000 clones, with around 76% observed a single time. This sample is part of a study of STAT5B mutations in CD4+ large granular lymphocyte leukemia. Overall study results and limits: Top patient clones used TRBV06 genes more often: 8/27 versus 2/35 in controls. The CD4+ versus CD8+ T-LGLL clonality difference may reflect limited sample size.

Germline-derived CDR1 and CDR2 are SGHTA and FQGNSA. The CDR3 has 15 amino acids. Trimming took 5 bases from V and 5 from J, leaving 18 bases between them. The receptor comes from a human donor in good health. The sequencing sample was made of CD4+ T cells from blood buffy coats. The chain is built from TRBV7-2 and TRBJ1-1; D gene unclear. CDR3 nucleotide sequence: TGTGCCAGCAGCCCCACGTGGCAGGTTCAGACTGAAGCTTTCTTT. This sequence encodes CASSPTWQVQTEAFF.